This TCR beta chain stems from a study of cytomegalovirus exposure and HLA in healthy donors. V shed 4 bases and J shed 2 bases, with 15 bases lying between them. The CDR3 has 15 amino acids. From germline, CDR1 is SGHNT and CDR2 YYREEE (reference sequence). PCR used 60 Vbeta primers and 13 Jbeta primers. Using immunoSEQ multiplex PCR, the repertoire was profiled, and TCRdb retains in-frame clones only, with some absent. The sample carries under 200,000 clones, just over 75% recorded once. The receptor's source is a woman aged 30 to 39 in good health and CMV-seropositive. V usage is TRBV5-4 and J usage is TRBJ1-2; D perhaps matches TRBD1 (5 bases). Sequenced: PBMCs. The CDR3 sequence is CASSDRQKGNYGYTF. Here the CDR3 DNA reads TGTGCCAGCAGCGATCGGCAAAAGGGGAACTATGGCTACACCTTC.